This T cell receptor (beta chain) was recovered during a study of T cells after yellow fever vaccination. General study findings and limits: Detected again after the booster were most primary-vaccination clones, at 95% to 98% CD4 and about 90% CD8.

By 5'RACE template switching, TCR cDNA was produced, with a universal primer site and UMIs added in the process. TCRdb re-called the 5' RACE reads with MiXCR, one entry per CDR3 protein. This sample has about 240,000 distinct CDR3 sequences; 6.9% occur once, and the top ten carry more than 0.8%. The CDR3 spans 12 residues. Trimming removed 4 bases at V and 1 base at J, with 7 bases between. From germline, CDR1 is SQVTM and CDR2 ANQGSEA. This clonotype has more than one count but fewer than ten. The antigen is not known. This sample comprised CD4+ T cells sorted from PBMCs, obtained 15 days after the yellow fever booster vaccination. This chain links TRBV29-1 with TRBJ1-1; D possibly corresponds to TRBD1 (5 bases). This receptor was taken from a man younger than 45 who received the YFV17D yellow fever vaccine. The CDR3, as DNA: TGCAGCGTTGGACAGAGGAACACTGAAGCTTTCTTT. It translates to CSVGQRNTEAFF.